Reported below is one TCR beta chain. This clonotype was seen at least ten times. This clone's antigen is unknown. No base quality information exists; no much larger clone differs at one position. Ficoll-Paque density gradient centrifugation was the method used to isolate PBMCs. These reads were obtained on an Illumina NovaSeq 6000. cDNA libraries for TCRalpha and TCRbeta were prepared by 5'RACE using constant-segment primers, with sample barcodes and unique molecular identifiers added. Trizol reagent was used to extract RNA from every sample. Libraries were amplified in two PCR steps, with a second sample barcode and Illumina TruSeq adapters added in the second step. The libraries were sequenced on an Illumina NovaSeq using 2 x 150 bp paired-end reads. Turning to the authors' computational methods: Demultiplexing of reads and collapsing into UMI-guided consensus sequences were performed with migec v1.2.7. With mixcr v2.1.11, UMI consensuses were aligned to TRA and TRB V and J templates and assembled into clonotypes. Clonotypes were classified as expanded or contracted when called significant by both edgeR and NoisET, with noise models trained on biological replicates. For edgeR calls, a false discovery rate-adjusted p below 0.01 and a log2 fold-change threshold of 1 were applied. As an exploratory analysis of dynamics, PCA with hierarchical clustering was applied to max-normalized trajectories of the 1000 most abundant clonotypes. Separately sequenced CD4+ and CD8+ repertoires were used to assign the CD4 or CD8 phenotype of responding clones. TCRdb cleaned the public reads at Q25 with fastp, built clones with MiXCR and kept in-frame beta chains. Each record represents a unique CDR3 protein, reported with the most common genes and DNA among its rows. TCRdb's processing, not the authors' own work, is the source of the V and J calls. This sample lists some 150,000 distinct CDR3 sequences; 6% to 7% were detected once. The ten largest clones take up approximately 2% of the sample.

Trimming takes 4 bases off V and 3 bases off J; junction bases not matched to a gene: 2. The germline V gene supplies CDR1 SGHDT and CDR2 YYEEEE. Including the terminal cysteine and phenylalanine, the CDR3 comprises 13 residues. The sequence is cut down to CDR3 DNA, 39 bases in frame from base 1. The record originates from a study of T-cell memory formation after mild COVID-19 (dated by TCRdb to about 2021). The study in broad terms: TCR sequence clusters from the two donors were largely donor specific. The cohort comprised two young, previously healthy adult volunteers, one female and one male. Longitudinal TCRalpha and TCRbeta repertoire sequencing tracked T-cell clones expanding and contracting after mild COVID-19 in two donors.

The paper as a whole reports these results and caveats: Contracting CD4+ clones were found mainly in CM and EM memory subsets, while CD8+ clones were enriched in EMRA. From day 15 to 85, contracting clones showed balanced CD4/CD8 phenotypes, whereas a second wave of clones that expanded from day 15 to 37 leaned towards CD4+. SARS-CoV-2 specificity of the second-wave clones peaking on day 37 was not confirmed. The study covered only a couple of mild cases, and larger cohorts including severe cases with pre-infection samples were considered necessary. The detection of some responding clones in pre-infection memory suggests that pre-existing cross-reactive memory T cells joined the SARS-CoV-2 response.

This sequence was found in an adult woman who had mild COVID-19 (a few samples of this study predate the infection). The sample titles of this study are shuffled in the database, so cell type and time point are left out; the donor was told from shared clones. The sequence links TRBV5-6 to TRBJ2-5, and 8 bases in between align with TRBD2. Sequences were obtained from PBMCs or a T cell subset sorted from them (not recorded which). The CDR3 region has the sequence CASSRGGKETQYF. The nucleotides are TGTGCCAGCAGCCGGGGGGGAAAAGAGACCCAGTACTTC.